This TCR beta chain was identified during a study of metastatic and nonmetastatic thyroid tumors. V lost 0 bases, J lost 4 bases, and 9 bases lay in between. CDR1 is SGHRS, CDR2 YFSETQ, per germline. The CDR3 is 14 residues long. TCRdb re-called the PCR reads via MiXCR. The data contain around 61,000 clones, just under 30% of them singletons. The entire patient cohort was treatment-naive prior to thyroid surgery. The chain links TRBV5-1 to TRBJ2-3, with TRBD2 as a possible D gene (5 bases). The clonotype comes from a female donor with papillary thyroid cancer or a benign thyroid nodule (not recorded which). Some clones in this sample may be carry-over from other donors' samples. The sample was blood. CDR3 in amino acids: CASSLGEPSDTQYF. The CDR3 bases are TGCGCCAGCAGCTTGGGGGAGCCGTCAGATACGCAGTATTTT. Supplemented by reference TRBV5-1 and TRBJ2-3, the full variable domain reads KAGVTQTPRYLIKTRGQQVTLSCSPISGHRSVSWYQQTPGQGLQFLFEYFSETQRNKGNFPGRFSGRQFSNSRSEMNVSTLELGDSALYLCASSLGEPSDTQYFGPGTRLTVL.